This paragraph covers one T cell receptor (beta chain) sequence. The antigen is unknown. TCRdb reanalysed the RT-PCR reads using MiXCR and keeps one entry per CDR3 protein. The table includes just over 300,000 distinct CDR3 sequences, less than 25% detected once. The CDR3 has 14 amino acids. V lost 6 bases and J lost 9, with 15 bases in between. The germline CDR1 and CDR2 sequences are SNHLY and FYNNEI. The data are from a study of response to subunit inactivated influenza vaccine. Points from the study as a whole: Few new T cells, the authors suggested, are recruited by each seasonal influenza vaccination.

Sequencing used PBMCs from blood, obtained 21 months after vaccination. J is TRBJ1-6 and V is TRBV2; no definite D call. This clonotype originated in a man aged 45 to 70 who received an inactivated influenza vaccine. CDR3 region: CASRRGSPGSPLHF. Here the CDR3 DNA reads TGTGCCAGCAGGAGAGGCTCTCCAGGTTCACCCCTCCACTTT.